This TCR beta chain was retrieved from a study of blood T cell repertoires in COVID-19. Turning to the study itself: Collection of acute and convalescent COVID-19 samples took place in the United States, Italy and Spain.

Germline CDR1 and CDR2: MNHEY and SVGAGI. This CDR3 is built from 16 residues. V was pared by 4 bases and J by 6 bases, with 16 bases between. Per the original methods: Amplification of reference gene primers was used by the study to estimate nucleated cell counts. The data were produced by immunoSEQ multiplex PCR, yet TCRdb's version contains in-frame clones alone and is incomplete. V and J calls and clone size are as listed in that table; D and trimming were resolved from the DNA. This table holds about 340,000 clones, less than 90% found once. The chain has TRBV6-5 and TRBJ1-6, with D possibly TRBD1 on 6 matching bases. The sequence was collected from a woman aged 60-75 years with COVID-19, enrolled during active disease. The sample consisted of peripheral blood. CDR3 loop: CASSWGRARSNSPLHF. DNA of the CDR3: TGTGCCAGCAGTTGGGGGCGAGCCAGAAGTAATTCACCCCTCCACTTT.